This T cell receptor (beta chain) was recorded in a study of cytomegalovirus exposure and HLA in healthy donors (dated by TCRdb to the late 2010s). Background for the entire study: An earlier analysis of some 500 of the donors reported 250 to 350 Gb of sequence data and some 100 million unique TCR beta sequences from 150 million to 200 million T cells. An early release that covered some 640 HLA-typed donors contained about 290 gigabases of sequencing data and around 85 million unique TCR sequences. Among the approximately 430 genotyped donors, more than 70% belonged to the genetic ancestry cluster associated with self-reported Caucasian donors. The aim of the study was to test whether cataloging public T cell receptors could identify signatures of past pathogen exposure. The study used immunosequencing to profile the T cell repertoires of approximately 630 subjects and linked those repertoires to cytomegalovirus serostatus. Along with the approximately 620-subject first cohort, a separate validation cohort of over a hundred different subjects was used. To predict cytomegalovirus infection status, the study combined high-throughput TCR immunosequencing, statistical association of individual TCRs with disease status, and machine learning. In a later analysis, previously published TCR beta repertoires from about 670 donors were re-analyzed and high-resolution HLA genotyping was added so that TCR occurrence patterns could be studied. Rather than drawing on any new phenotypic data, the later analysis identified candidate immune exposures from TCR beta sequences and the way those sequences occurred across donors. In an earlier analysis of 587 of the donors, high-throughput TCR beta sequencing was used to judge whether each TCR beta V gene segment behaved as functional or pseudogenic. Donor age, sex, ethnicity and CMV serostatus were collected together with the repertoire data. Genome-wide SNP genotypes for about 60% of the roughly 670 donors were used in a later genetic analysis, which treated that subset as a discovery cohort. Every discovery cohort repertoire had been produced on one sequencing platform. HLA typing included class I and class II loci at four-digit resolution. Typing coverage varied by locus: roughly 629-640 donors for A, B, C, DRB1 and DQB1; 500 to 550 for DQA1; over 600 for DPA1; around 490 for DPB1. A handful of DR-DQ haplotypes were handled as single units for association and clustering because linkage in the cohort was strong. Among over 350 genotyped donors of the cohort, an average of around 240,000 unique TCR beta nucleotide sequences were sequenced per donor, roughly 18% of them non-productive.

What the study reported, not specific to this receptor: While some public TCRs were present in many individuals, most TCR sequences turned up only very rarely across donors. Most CMV-associated TCR beta chains appeared to be HLA-restricted in a later analysis, and the HLA associations seemed to be driven largely by CMV exposure. The study gave a list of 150 to 200 TCR beta chains associated with cytomegalovirus. Because HLA typing was unavailable for some donors at each locus, only the typed subset was used in association tests. The classifier was reported to diagnose cytomegalovirus status with high specificity and sensitivity in both the original cohort and the validation cohort. When HLA alleles, especially DR and DQ, strongly co-occurred, TCR associations were difficult to assign to individual alleles. In a later analysis, TCR association rates were found to vary across HLA loci, with the most associated TCRs seen for DRB1 alleles and the fewest for HLA-C alleles. A further reported finding was that TCR beta sequences accurately predicted the HLA-A and HLA-B alleles for most subjects in the first cohort. Linkage disequilibrium might explain the correlated functional status among segregating V segments, but an unknown experimental factor could not be excluded. An earlier analysis of approximately 590 of the donors showed that most TCR beta V segments appeared in productive rearrangements either about 87% or about 30% of the time, which broadly matched IMGT annotations. The cohort was sequenced for TCR beta chains only, and without alpha or paired-chain data the features that could be detected were limited. Compared with the approximately 700-donor mean, donors in an Asian-associated ancestry cluster had fewer N-insertions in productive TCRs, according to a later genetic analysis. Several of the top co-occurrence clusters appeared to be linked to parvovirus B19, influenza, CMV and Epstein-Barr virus, according to a later analysis. Because counts were too low, 15 or so rarely observed V segments, including chromosome 9 orphons, were excluded from the earlier analysis of some 540 of the donors. A few of the identified cytomegalovirus-associated TCR beta chains were confirmed in vitro to be specific for cytomegalovirus antigens. The authors suggested that the approach could potentially be generalized to other disease states and immunological phenotypes. At a false discovery rate of 0.05, a later analysis linked some 18,000 TCR beta sequences to specific HLA alleles. CMV serostatus was the only immune exposure information available for the cohort. Because the 87-base-pair reads could not distinguish some IMGT-functional V segments, including TRBV6-2 and TRBV6-3, those segments were excluded. V-gene and J-gene trimming of TCR beta chains was associated with a missense DCLRE1C variant in a later genetic analysis, and the association was replicated in an independent cohort. In a later analysis, HLA-associated TCR beta chains showed more clonal expansion and lower generation probabilities than non-associated chains that were equally common. Presence/absence analyses assumed roughly uniform sequencing depth across donors, an assumption that may not hold. A cluster of highly shared sequence variants was judged likely to represent a technical artifact of the sequencing pipeline.

This clone turned up a few times. It has no known antigen specificity. No much larger clonotype is one base removed from it; base qualities were not supplied. The sample contains more than one DNA sequence encoding this CDR3. V sheds 3 bases and J sheds 0 bases, leaving 9 bases between their ends. The CDR3 contains 14 residues, cysteine and phenylalanine counted. The sequence is cut down to CDR3 DNA, 42 bases in frame from base 1. CDR1 SGHAT and CDR2 FQNNGV were looked up in the germline V gene. The cohort comprised more than 550 healthy bone marrow donors. At the time of sampling, every cohort member was nominally healthy, though immune exposures that went unrecorded were likely present. The donor was CMV seronegative and was included in the group of about 400 seronegative cohort members. Every donor gave a peripheral blood sample, and the peripheral blood mononuclear cells from that sample were used for TCR beta sequencing. Genomic DNA was extracted from the blood cell samples with the Qiagen DNeasy Blood Extraction Kit.

The library was obtained by the immunoSEQ multiplex PCR assay. The multiplex PCR relied on a mix of 60 forward primers for TCR Vbeta segments and 13 reverse primers for TCR Jbeta segments. A multiplex PCR assay on genomic DNA amplified the CDR3 region of rearranged TCR beta genes. The amplified TCR beta libraries were sequenced on the Illumina HiSeq System as 87-base-pair reads. The study's own analysis went as follows. A later analysis counted about 80 million unique TCR beta chains across the 550 to 700 repertoires, and 10 million to 11 million of these chains were shared by at least two donors. A nearest-neighbor algorithm error-corrected the raw reads and collapsed the reads into unique sequences, merging closely related sequences to remove PCR and sequencing errors. CDR3 sequences were aligned to IMGT reference sequences to assign V, D and J gene segments. For a sequence to be retained, a match of at least six nucleotides to both a V gene segment and a J gene segment was required. Rearrangements were classified as productive when the CDR3 lacked stop codons and remained in frame with V and J, and all other rearrangements were classified as non-productive. CDR3 was defined according to IMGT convention as the region running from the second conserved V-encoded cysteine to the conserved J-encoded phenylalanine. Sequences without an unambiguous match to a single V gene segment were excluded from the earlier analysis of 450 to 650 of the donors. An earlier analysis of 450 to 650 of the donors called V segments functional above 56.7% productive rearrangements and segregating when the between-donor standard deviation exceeded 5%. To diagnose cytomegalovirus status from the catalog of TCR beta chain sequences, a statistical classification framework was built. A later analysis assigned V and J genes by comparing TCR nucleotide sequences with IMGT/GENE-DB human TR gene sequences. Using the TCRdist pipeline, a later analysis assigned CDR3 sequences along with most-parsimonious VDJ recombination scenarios. In a later analysis, each TCR beta chain was defined by its CDR3 amino acid sequence together with its V-gene family, and reads without a unique V-gene family were excluded. To address suspected cross-contamination and a sequencing artifact, a later analysis removed around 600 highly shared, low-generation-probability nucleotide sequences. A later analysis calculated a clonal expansion index for each public chain from normalized within-repertoire ranks of inferred template counts. In a later analysis, generation probabilities were computed with a VDJ recombination model fitted to out-of-frame rearrangements, and the resulting probabilities were checked against IGoR. In a later analysis, TCR-TCR, TCR-HLA and TCR-CMV co-occurrence was scored with hypergeometric tests, and a repertoire-size bias correction was applied to TCR pairs. A later analysis estimated false discovery rates by permuting HLA or CMV assignments 20 times. In a later analysis, co-occurring TCRs were grouped using DBSCAN, and TCRdist sequence similarity was added for clustering within HLA-allele-positive subsets. Co-occurrence clustering excluded repertoires with fewer than 30,000 or more than 120,000 public chains, plus five with anomalous nucleotide sharing. TCRdb provides this immuneACCESS table in a form limited to in-frame rearrangements. Some clones are lacking; in checked studies, under half of them reflect an unresolved V gene, and why the rest are absent is not known. D and trimming were read from the DNA, whereas the V and J calls and clone size are those reported in that table. The sample table holds about 220,000 clones, of which 70% to 80% were seen once. In total, the top ten clones hold roughly 2% of the sample.

The sequence came from a woman younger than 45 in good health and CMV-seronegative. The sample was PBMCs. The chain is made from TRBV11-2 and TRBJ2-7, with an unclear D gene assignment. The sequence in DNA is TGTGCCAGCAGCTTTGGCACTATCTCCTACGAGCAGTACTTC. It codes for CASSFGTISYEQYF.